Listed below are T cell receptor beta chains from one sample, sequenced in a study of identical twins. TCRdb independently ran MiXCR on the 5' RACE reads; one entry per CDR3 protein. Here the sample spans approximately 500,000 distinct CDR3 sequences, approximately 24% being singletons. This sample also belongs to another study, concerning T cells expressing NK-cell markers.

The sample was CD4+ T cells sorted from blood. These receptors all stem from a woman between 18 and 29 years old in good health. The CDR3 runs from the conserved cysteine through the conserved F or W. A D gene is named only where the DNA matches it firmly. Clone size is not always given. Where it is, it says once, few, many or a class for expanded clones.

J gene,clone size,V gene,D gene,CDR3 DNA,CDR3 protein
TRBJ1-4,few,TRBV5-1,.,TGCGCCAGCAGCTTGGAGGCGACAGATGAAAAACTGTTTTTT,CASSLEATDEKLFF
TRBJ2-3,few,TRBV11-3,TRBD2,TGTGCCAGCAGCTTAGATGGACTAGCGAGCACAGATACGCAGTATTTT,CASSLDGLASTDTQYF
TRBJ2-7,few,TRBV5-5,.,TGTGCCAGCAGCTCTGGGGTCGGACAGACCTACGAGCAGTACTTC,CASSSGVGQTYEQYF
TRBJ2-5,few,TRBV9,TRBD1,TGTGCCAGCAGCCTGGGACAGGGTACAGAGACCCAGTACTTC,CASSLGQGTETQYF
TRBJ2-2,.,TRBV20-1,.,TGCAGTGCTAGGGTCCCCAGATACACCGGGGAGCTGTTTTTT,CSARVPRYTGELFF
TRBJ1-4,few,TRBV20-1,.,TGCAGTGCTGCAGGCGGGGGCGCTTCTAATGAAAAACTGTTTTTT,CSAAGGGASNEKLFF
TRBJ2-3,few,TRBV20-1,TRBD1,TGCAGTGCTAATCGACAGGGGGCATGGGATACGCAGTATTTT,CSANRQGAWDTQYF
TRBJ1-4,.,TRBV18,TRBD1,TGTGCCAGCTCACCGACAGGGGACGGTGAAAAACTGTTTTTT,CASSPTGDGEKLFF
TRBJ2-3,.,TRBV12-5,.,TGTGCTAGTGGTTTGGTAGGACTCCTCTTTGTGGATACGCAGTATTTT,CASGLVGLLFVDTQYF
TRBJ2-1,.,TRBV10-3,TRBD2,TGTGCCATCAGTGGGGGAGGGGTGAATGAGCAGTTCTTC,CAISGGGVNEQFF
TRBJ2-1,.,TRBV10-3,.,TGTGCCACCTACAACGGGAGCTCCTACAATGAGCAGTTCTTC,CATYNGSSYNEQFF
TRBJ2-5,few,TRBV6-1,TRBD1,TGTGCCAGCAGCCCATCGGGGACAGGGAATTGGCAGACCCAGTACTTC,CASSPSGTGNWQTQYF
TRBJ1-1,few,TRBV12-3/TRBV12-4,.,TGTGCCAGCAGTTTAGACAGGGTGGGGACTGAAGCTTTCTTT,CASSLDRVGTEAFF
TRBJ1-5,.,TRBV7-8,.,TGTGCCAGCAGCTCCGTAGGGGGGAATCAGCCCCATCATTTT,CASSSVGGNQPHHF
TRBJ1-6,.,TRBV12-3/TRBV12-4,.,TGTGCCAGCAGGTGGGACATTAATTCACCCCTCCACTTT,CASRWDINSPLHF
TRBJ1-2,few,TRBV2,.,TGTGCCAGCAGCCCTTCACACAGCCAGGAAGGCTACACCTTC,CASSPSHSQEGYTF
TRBJ2-3,.,TRBV4-2,TRBD2,TGTGCCAGCAGCCAAGTATCGGGTGCGGGGGGACGCACAGATACGCAGTATTTT,CASSQVSGAGGRTDTQYF
TRBJ2-1,.,TRBV4-3,TRBD2,TGCGCCAGCAGCCCCGAGGCGGGGGTTAACAATGAGCAGTTCTTC,CASSPEAGVNNEQFF